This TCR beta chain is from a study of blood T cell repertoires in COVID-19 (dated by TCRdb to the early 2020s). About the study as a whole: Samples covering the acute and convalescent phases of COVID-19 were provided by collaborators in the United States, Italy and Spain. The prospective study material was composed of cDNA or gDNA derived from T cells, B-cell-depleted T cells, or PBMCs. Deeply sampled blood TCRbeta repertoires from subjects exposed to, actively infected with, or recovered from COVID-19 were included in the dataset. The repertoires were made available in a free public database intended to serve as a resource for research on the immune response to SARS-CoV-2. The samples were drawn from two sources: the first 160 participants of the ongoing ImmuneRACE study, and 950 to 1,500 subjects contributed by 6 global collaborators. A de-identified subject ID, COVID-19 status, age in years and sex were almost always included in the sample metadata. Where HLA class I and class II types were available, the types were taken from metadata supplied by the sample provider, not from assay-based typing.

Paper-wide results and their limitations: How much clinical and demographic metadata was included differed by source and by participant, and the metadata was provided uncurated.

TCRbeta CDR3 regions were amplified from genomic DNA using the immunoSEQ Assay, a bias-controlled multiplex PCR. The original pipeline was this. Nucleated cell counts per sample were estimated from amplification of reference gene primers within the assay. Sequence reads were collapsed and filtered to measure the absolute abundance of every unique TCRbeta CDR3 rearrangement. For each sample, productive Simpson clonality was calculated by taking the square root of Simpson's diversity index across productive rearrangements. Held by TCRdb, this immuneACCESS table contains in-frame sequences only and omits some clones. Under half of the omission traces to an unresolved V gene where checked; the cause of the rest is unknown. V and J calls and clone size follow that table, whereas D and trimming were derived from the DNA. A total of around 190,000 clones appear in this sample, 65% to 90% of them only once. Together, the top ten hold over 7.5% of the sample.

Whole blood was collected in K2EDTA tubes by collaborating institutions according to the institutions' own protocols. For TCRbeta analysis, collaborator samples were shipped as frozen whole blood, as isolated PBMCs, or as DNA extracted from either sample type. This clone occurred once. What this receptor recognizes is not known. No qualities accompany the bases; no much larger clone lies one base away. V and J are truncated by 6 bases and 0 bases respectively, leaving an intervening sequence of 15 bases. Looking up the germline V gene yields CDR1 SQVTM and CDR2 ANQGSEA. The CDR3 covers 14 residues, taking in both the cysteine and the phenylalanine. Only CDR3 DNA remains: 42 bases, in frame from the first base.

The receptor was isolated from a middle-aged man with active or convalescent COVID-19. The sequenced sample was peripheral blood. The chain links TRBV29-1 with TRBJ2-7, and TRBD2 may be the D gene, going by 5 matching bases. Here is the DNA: TGCAGCGTGAAACCCGGCGGGCCCTCCTACGAGCAGTACTTC. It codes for CSVKPGGPSYEQYF.